The 30 T cell receptor beta chains below all came from one sample that was sequenced in a study of technical replicates of blood from several donors. Measured with immunoSEQ multiplex PCR; TCRdb has only the in-frame clones, and not every one. This table holds 13,000 to 15,000 clones, approximately 81% found once. Sample: PBMCs. The source of these receptors is a human donor in good health.

The chain carries TRBV10-3 and TRBJ2-5; TRBD1 aligns across 8 bases. Trimming took 8 bases from V and 0 from J; bases not matched to a gene: 14. The CDR3 is made up of 17 amino acids. Looked up from germline, CDR1 is ENHRY and CDR2 is SYGVKD. The DNA for the CDR3 is TGTGCCATCTGTCCGGGGACAGGTAGGCTCAACCAAGAGACCCAGTACTTC. This sequence encodes CAICPGTGRLNQETQYF.

The CDR3 sequence is CASSPNGGGDNYGYTF. The CDR3 DNA sequence: TGTGCCAGCAGCCCCAACGGCGGGGGCGATAACTATGGCTACACCTTC. J is TRBJ1-2 and V is TRBV7-6; weak D call: TRBD1 (6 bases). Germline V gene lookup returns CDR1 SGHVS and CDR2 FNYEAQ. The V end was cut by 5 bases, the J end by 1 base, with 17 bases between. This CDR3 spans 16 amino acids.

This clone came up a few times. The gene calls are TRBV2 and TRBJ1-5; D not resolved. Germline values: CDR1 SNHLY, CDR2 FYNNEI. The CDR3 covers 15 residues. V was shortened by 3 bases and J by 0 bases, with 9 bases between the two germline ends. The CDR3 bases are TGTGCCAGCAGTGATTCAGGATATAGCAATCAGCCCCAGCATTTT. Its translation is CASSDSGYSNQPQHF.

This clone came up once. The chain joins TRBV2 to TRBJ2-3, with 7 positions matching TRBD1. V shed 5 bases, J shed 3 bases, and the junction held 14 bases outside the gene matches. Germline-derived CDR1 and CDR2 are SNHLY and FYNNEI. The CDR3 contains 17 residues. In nucleotides, the CDR3 is TGTGCCAGCAGTAAGTCCCTCGAGACAGGGCGTACAGATACGCAGTATTTT. This sequence encodes CASSKSLETGRTDTQYF.

This clone appeared a single time. The gene calls are TRBV6-4 and TRBJ2-1; TRBD1 matches 9 bases. The germline gives CDR1 MRHNA, CDR2 SNTAGT. CDR3 size: 14 residues. J lost 7 bases, V lost 5 bases, and 6 bases had no gene match. CDR3 amino acids: CASSIQGAGNEQFF. In DNA, the CDR3 is TGTGCCAGCAGTATACAGGGGGCAGGGAATGAGCAGTTCTTC.

This clone was seen more than once but under ten times. The CDR3 here is CASSSQASGSTPGELFF. In DNA, the CDR3 is TGTGCCAGCAGCTCACAGGCTAGCGGGAGTACCCCCGGGGAGCTGTTTTTT. This rearrangement joins TRBV7-2 to TRBJ2-2, with 10 bases lining up with TRBD2. This CDR3 is 17 amino acids long. Unmatched junction bases numbered 11, after V lost 4 bases and J lost 6 bases. Germline V lookup: CDR1 SGHTA, CDR2 FQGNSA.

The CDR3, as DNA: TGTGCCAGTAGTATAGGTCAGGGCCTCTATGGCTACACCTTC. It yields the protein CASSIGQGLYGYTF. This rearrangement joins TRBV19 to TRBJ1-2, with a possible D match to TRBD1 (5 bases). The CDR3 runs to 14 residues. Looked up from germline, CDR1 is LNHDA and CDR2 is SQIVND (reference sequence). Trimming removed 1 base at V and 4 bases at J, with 10 bases between. The complete variable domain, with remaining parts taken from reference TRBV19 and TRBJ1-2, reads DGGITQSPKYLFRKEGQNVTLSCEQNLNHDAMYWYRQDPGQGLRLIYYSQIVNDFQKGDIAEGYSVSREKKESFPLTVTSAQKNPTAFYLCASSIGQGLYGYTFGSGTRLTVV.

This chain joins TRBV5-6 and TRBJ1-2; D is undetermined. CDR1 is SGHDT, CDR2 YYEEEE, per germline. With 1 base removed from V and 6 bases from J, the gap between germline ends came to 7 bases. This CDR3 is 12 amino acids long. The CDR3 sequence: CASSLRQDGYTF. The CDR3 nucleotides read TGTGCCAGCAGCTTGAGGCAGGATGGCTACACCTTC.

V is TRBV9 and J is TRBJ1-1; no reliable D call. CDR1 SGDLS and CDR2 YYNGEE come from the germline V gene. This CDR3 is built from 13 residues. V gave up 4 bases and J gave up 0 bases, with 7 bases separating them. The CDR3 DNA reads TGTGCCAGCAGCACACAGATGAACACTGAAGCTTTCTTT. Residues: CASSTQMNTEAFF.

This chain joins TRBV6-5 and TRBJ2-5; D is ambiguous. V lost 7 bases, J lost 7 bases, and 10 bases lay in between. CDR3 size: 11 residues. Germline V gives CDR1 MNHEY, CDR2 SVGAGI. CDR3 nucleotides: TGTGCCAGCACCTATGGGCGGACCCAGTACTTC. This translates into CASTYGRTQYF.

V usage is TRBV5-4 and J usage is TRBJ2-7, with TRBD2 identical over 7 bases. Germline V CDR1 and CDR2: SGHNT, YYREEE (reference sequence). Trimming removed 0 bases from V and 2 bases from J; junction bases left unmatched: 5. The CDR3 spans 15 residues. DNA for the CDR3: TGTGCCAGCAGCTTGGATCAGGGAGGGCCCTACGAGCAGTACTTC. The encoded protein is CASSLDQGGPYEQYF.

This clone came up once. This chain connects TRBV11-3 to TRBJ2-2; D is unclear. The length of the CDR3 is 14 residues. Germline V gives CDR1 SGHNT, CDR2 YENEEA. V was clipped by 1 base and J by 6 bases, with 9 bases between them. Written as DNA, the CDR3 is TGTGCCAGCAGCTTAGGGTCCTCGGCCGGGGAGCTGTTTTTT. It codes for CASSLGSSAGELFF.

This sequence joins TRBV10-2 and TRBJ2-7; 11 bases fit TRBD1. CDR1 and CDR2 (germline): WSHSY, SAAADI. Germline trimming cut 6 bases from V and 3 bases from J; bases unmatched to any gene: 7. This CDR3 has 15 amino acids. CDR3 bases: TGCGCCAGCAGCCGGGACAGGGGGTCCTTCTACGAGCAGTACTTC. Its protein is CASSRDRGSFYEQYF.

This sequence joins TRBV6-1 and TRBJ1-5; 7 bases align to TRBD1. V was pared by 6 bases and J by 0 bases, with 5 bases of the junction left unmatched. Germline CDR1 MNHNS, CDR2 SASEGT. The CDR3 loop spans 15 amino acids. The CDR3, as DNA: TGTGCCAGCAGATGGGGACAGAATAGCAATCAGCCCCAGCATTTT. It encodes CASRWGQNSNQPQHF.

The genes are TRBV27 and TRBJ2-7, with TRBD2 matching 10 bases. This CDR3 contains 13 residues. CDR1 is MNHEY and CDR2 is SMNVEV in the germline V gene (reference sequence). V gave up 5 bases and J gave up 3 bases; unmatched junction bases: 1. The CDR3 protein is CASSPSGSYEQYF. CDR3 nucleotide sequence: TGTGCCAGCAGTCCTAGCGGGAGCTACGAGCAGTACTTC.

The chain couples TRBV7-3 to TRBJ2-1, with 8 bases matching TRBD2. Trimming at V came to 4 bases and at J to 5 bases, leaving 4 bases not matched to a gene. This CDR3 contains 14 residues. Per the germline V gene, CDR1 is SGHTA and CDR2 is FQGTGA. The CDR3 spells CASSSGLVNNEQFF. CDR3 nucleotides: TGTGCCAGCAGCTCGGGACTAGTAAACAATGAGCAGTTCTTC.

The chain employs TRBV7-9 and TRBJ2-3; the match to TRBD2 covers 13 bases. This CDR3 is built from 19 residues. The trim removed 7 bases at V and 0 bases at J, leaving 13 bases unmatched. The germline CDR1 and CDR2 sequences are SEHNR and FQNEAQ (reference sequence). DNA for the CDR3: TGTGCCAGCACACCACCGGGACTAGCGGGACCAATTAGCACAGATACGCAGTATTTT. Residues: CASTPPGLAGPISTDTQYF.

This clone occurred a few times. The V and J genes are TRBV7-6 and TRBJ2-1, with TRBD2 matching over 7 bases. V gave up 4 bases and J gave up 3 bases; unmatched junction bases: 6. The CDR3 totals 15 residues. Germline V lookup: CDR1 SGHVS, CDR2 FNYEAQ. CDR3 bases: TGTGCCAGCAGCTCAGAAGCGGGAAGCTACAATGAGCAGTTCTTC. Encoded protein: CASSSEAGSYNEQFF.

The chain recombines TRBV10-1 with TRBJ2-2, with a possible D match to TRBD2 (5 bases). Germline-derived CDR1 and CDR2 are WNHNN and SYGVQD (reference sequence). There are 15 residues in the CDR3. The V gene lost 2 bases and the J gene lost 7 bases, with 14 bases spanning the gap. CDR3 coding DNA: TGCGCCAGCAGTGAGGGAGTAGACTATGTCGGGGAGCTGTTTTTT. Encoded protein: CASSEGVDYVGELFF.

The gene calls are TRBV28 and TRBJ2-7; TRBD2 matches 8 bases. Germline CDR1 and CDR2: MDHEN and SYDVKM. The V gene end was trimmed by 4 bases and the J gene end by 3 bases; junction bases not matched to a gene: 11. The CDR3 loop spans 16 amino acids. The CDR3 loop reads CASSSGGFGGHYEQYF. In nucleotides, the CDR3 is TGTGCCAGCAGTTCGGGGGGGTTTGGGGGTCACTACGAGCAGTACTTC.

The V call is TRBV11-2, the J call TRBJ2-1, with 8 bases fitting TRBD2. V shed 4 bases, J shed 7 bases, and the junction held 9 bases outside the gene matches. Germline CDR1 SGHAT, CDR2 FQNNGV. This CDR3 has 15 amino acids. The CDR3 reads CASSYTSGGRNEQFF. Written as DNA, the CDR3 is TGTGCCAGCAGCTACACTAGCGGAGGTCGGAATGAGCAGTTCTTC.

V usage is TRBV7-8 and J usage is TRBJ2-2; unclear D gene. With 1 base removed from V and 4 bases from J, the gap between germline ends came to 7 bases. Germline V gene data show CDR1 as SGHVS and CDR2 as FQNEAQ. The CDR3 runs 14 residues. The CDR3 nucleotides are TGTGCCAGCAGCTTAGAATATTCCACCGGGGAGCTGTTTTTT. Its translation is CASSLEYSTGELFF.

The V gene is TRBV5-1, the J gene TRBJ1-3; the D is unclear. There are 15 residues in the CDR3. Trimming removed 1 base from V and 0 bases from J, with 8 bases in between. Germline CDR1 is SGHRS and CDR2 is YFSETQ. CDR3 DNA: TGCGCCAGCAGCTTGACGGGGAACTCTGGAAACACCATATATTTT. Translating it yields CASSLTGNSGNTIYF.

The rearrangement uses TRBV12-5 and TRBJ2-3, with 10 nucleotides matching TRBD2. This CDR3 contains 15 residues. Trimming at V came to 9 bases and at J to 5 bases, leaving 11 bases not matched to a gene. Germline V gene sequence: CDR1 LGHNT, CDR2 FRNRAP. The CDR3 protein is CARTHREREGDTQYF. CDR3 sequence (DNA): TGTGCTAGGACTCACAGAGAGCGGGAGGGAGATACGCAGTATTTT.

This sequence joins TRBV6-5 and TRBJ1-4; TRBD1 aligns across 7 bases. This CDR3 has 16 residues. Germline V CDR1 and CDR2: MNHEY, SVGAGI. The V and J ends lost 4 bases and 0 bases, in that order; junction bases with no gene match: 5. CDR3 in amino acids: CASSLYRGATNEKLFF. The CDR3 DNA follows: TGTGCCAGCAGTTTATACAGGGGCGCAACTAATGAAAAACTGTTTTTT.

The chain carries TRBV21-1 and TRBJ2-3; TRBD2, as called in the table, went unchecked against the DNA. TRBV21-1 corresponds to a pseudogene. The CDR3 loop spans 19 amino acids. The CDR3 loop reads CASSKERLWGVDHTDTQYF. DNA of the CDR3: TGTGCCAGCAGCAAAGAAAGGCTTTGGGGAGTAGACCACACAGATACGCAGTATTTT.

This chain joins TRBV5-1 and TRBJ1-1; D gene uncertain. The CDR3 spans 14 residues. CDR1 is SGHRS and CDR2 is YFSETQ in the germline V gene. V shed 3 bases and J shed 6 bases, with 15 bases lying between them. CDR3 sequence reads: CASSSDDGGAEAFF. The CDR3, as DNA: TGCGCCAGCAGCTCCGACGACGGCGGCGCTGAAGCTTTCTTT.

The J gene is TRBJ1-1, the V gene TRBV2; maybe TRBD1 (6 bases). This CDR3 is built from 18 residues. CDR1 is SNHLY, CDR2 FYNNEI, per germline. Trimming stripped 3 bases from V and 0 bases from J, with 20 bases between. In DNA form, the CDR3 reads TGTGCCAGCAGTGATGGCCGGTGGGGGGGCGGCATGAACACTGAAGCTTTCTTT. Its protein is CASSDGRWGGGMNTEAFF.

CDR3 nucleotides: TGTGCCAGCAGCCGACAGGTGGGCACTGAAGCTTTCTTT. Translated, it gives CASSRQVGTEAFF. The rearrangement links TRBV7-3 to TRBJ1-1; D is possibly TRBD1 (6 bases). Germline CDR1 SGHTA, CDR2 FQGTGA. The germline V and J ends were trimmed by 5 bases and 4 bases, with 11 bases remaining between them. This CDR3 is 13 amino acids long. The variable domain in full, with the rest retrieved from reference TRBV7-3 and TRBJ1-1, is GAGVSQTPSNKVTEKGKYVELRCDPISGHTALYWYRQSLGQGPEFLIYFQGTGAADDSGLPNDRFFAVRPEGSVSTLKIQRTERGDSAVYLCASSRQVGTEAFFGQGTRLTVV.

This clone has a single count. V usage is TRBV5-1 and J usage is TRBJ2-3, with 12 bases that match TRBD2. The ends lost 4 bases at V and 2 bases at J; junction bases unmatched: 5. This CDR3 contains 16 residues. Germline V gene lookup returns CDR1 SGHRS and CDR2 YFSETQ. The CDR3 nucleotides are TGCGCCAGCAGCCCCGGACTAGCGGGACTCACAGATACGCAGTATTTT. This codes for CASSPGLAGLTDTQYF.